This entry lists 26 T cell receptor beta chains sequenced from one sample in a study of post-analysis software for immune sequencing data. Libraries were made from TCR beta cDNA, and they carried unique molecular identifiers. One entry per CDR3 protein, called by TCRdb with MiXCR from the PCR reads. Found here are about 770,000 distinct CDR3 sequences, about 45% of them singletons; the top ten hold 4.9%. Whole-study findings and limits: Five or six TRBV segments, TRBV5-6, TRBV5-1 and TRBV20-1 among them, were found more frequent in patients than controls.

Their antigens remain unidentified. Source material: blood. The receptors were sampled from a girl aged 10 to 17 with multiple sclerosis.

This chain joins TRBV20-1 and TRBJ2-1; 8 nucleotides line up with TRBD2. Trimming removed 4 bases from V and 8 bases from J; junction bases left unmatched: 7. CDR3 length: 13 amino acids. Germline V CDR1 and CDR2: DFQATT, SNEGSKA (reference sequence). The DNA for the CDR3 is TGCAGTGCTATAGAGCGGGAGAGGGATGAGCAGTTCTTC. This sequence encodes CSAIERERDEQFF.

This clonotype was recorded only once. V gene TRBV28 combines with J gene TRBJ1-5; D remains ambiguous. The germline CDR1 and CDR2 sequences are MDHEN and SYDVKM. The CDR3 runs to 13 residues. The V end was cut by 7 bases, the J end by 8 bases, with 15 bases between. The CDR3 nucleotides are TGTGCCAGCACCCCAGACGTGCGGGAGCCCCAGCATTTT. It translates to CASTPDVREPQHF.

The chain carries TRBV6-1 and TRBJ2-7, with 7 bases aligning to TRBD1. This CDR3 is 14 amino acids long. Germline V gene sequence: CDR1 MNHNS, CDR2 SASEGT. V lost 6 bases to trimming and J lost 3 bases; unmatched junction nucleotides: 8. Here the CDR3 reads CASREDRTDYEQYF. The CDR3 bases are TGTGCCAGCAGGGAGGACAGGACCGACTACGAGCAGTACTTC.

The CDR3 DNA sequence: TGTGCCAGCAGTTTAGGTGGGTCACCCCTCCACTTT. Protein: CASSLGGSPLHF. This chain joins TRBV28 and TRBJ1-6; D is unresolved. Germline CDR1 is MDHEN and CDR2 is SYDVKM. V lost 2 bases and J 10 bases, leaving 6 bases between the germline ends. This CDR3 contains 12 residues.

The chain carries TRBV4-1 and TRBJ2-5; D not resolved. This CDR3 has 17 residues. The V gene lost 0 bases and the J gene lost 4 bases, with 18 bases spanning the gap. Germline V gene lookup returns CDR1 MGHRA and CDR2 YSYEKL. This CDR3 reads CASSQDEFGLDGETQYF. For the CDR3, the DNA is TGCGCCAGCAGCCAAGATGAGTTTGGCCTAGATGGAGAGACCCAGTACTTC.

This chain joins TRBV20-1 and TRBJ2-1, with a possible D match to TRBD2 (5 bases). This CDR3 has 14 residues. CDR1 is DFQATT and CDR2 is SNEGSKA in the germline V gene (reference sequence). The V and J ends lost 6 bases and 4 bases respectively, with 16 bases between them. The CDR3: CSATSGQTYNEQFF. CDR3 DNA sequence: TGCAGTGCCACTAGTGGGCAAACTTACAATGAGCAGTTCTTC.

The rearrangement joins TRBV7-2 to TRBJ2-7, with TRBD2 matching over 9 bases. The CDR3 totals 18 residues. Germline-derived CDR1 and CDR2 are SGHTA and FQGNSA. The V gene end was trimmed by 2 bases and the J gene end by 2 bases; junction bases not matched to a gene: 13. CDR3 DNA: TGTGCCAGCAGCTTACCTCCACATGGGGCTAGCGGGGCCTACGAGCAGTACTTC. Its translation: CASSLPPHGASGAYEQYF. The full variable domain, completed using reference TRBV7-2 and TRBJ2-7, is GAGVSQSPSNKVTEKGKDVELRCDPISGHTALYWYRQSLGQGLEFLIYFQGNSAPDKSGLPSDRFSAERTGGSVSTLTIQRTQQEDSAVYLCASSLPPHGASGAYEQYFGPGTRLTVT.

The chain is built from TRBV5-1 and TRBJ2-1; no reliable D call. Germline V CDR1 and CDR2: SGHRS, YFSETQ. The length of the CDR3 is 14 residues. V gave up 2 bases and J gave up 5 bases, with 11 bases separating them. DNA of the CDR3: TGCGCCAGCAGCTTTACATACGTGAACAATGAGCAGTTCTTC. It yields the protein CASSFTYVNNEQFF.

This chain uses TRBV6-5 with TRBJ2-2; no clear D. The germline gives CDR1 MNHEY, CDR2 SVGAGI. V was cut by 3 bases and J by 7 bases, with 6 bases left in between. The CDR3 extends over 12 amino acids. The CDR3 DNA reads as TGTGCCAGCAGTTATGGGGACGGGGAGCTGTTTTTT. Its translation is CASSYGDGELFF.

The CDR3: CASSLGDRGREQYF. Here the CDR3 DNA reads TGTGCCAGCAGTTTAGGGGACAGGGGTCGTGAGCAGTACTTC. This sequence joins TRBV27 and TRBJ2-7; TRBD1 agrees at 10 bases. CDR1 and CDR2 (germline): MNHEY, SMNVEV (reference sequence). This CDR3 region has 14 residues. V gave up 2 bases and J gave up 7 bases; unmatched junction bases: 5.

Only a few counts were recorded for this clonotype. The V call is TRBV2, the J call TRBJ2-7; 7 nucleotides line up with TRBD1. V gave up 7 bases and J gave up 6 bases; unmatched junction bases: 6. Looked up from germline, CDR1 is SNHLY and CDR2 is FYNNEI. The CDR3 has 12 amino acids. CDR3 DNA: TGTGCCAGCAAGAAGGACAGGCGCGAGCAGTACTTC. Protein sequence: CASKKDRREQYF.

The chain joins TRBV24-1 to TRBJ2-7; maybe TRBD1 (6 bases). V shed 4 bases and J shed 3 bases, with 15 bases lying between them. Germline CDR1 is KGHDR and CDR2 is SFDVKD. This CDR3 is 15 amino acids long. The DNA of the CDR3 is TGTGCCACCAGTGACCCCAAGACAGGCCACTACGAGCAGTACTTC. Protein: CATSDPKTGHYEQYF.

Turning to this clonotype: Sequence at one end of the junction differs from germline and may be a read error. CDR3 DNA: TGTGCCACCCAAACAGGGGGCTGGACAGATGCGCAGTATTTT. Translated, it gives CATQTGGWTDAQYF. The chain combines TRBV15 with TRBJ2-3; 9 nucleotides align to TRBD1. CDR1 and CDR2 (germline): LNHNV, YYDKDF (reference sequence). The CDR3 length is 14 residues.

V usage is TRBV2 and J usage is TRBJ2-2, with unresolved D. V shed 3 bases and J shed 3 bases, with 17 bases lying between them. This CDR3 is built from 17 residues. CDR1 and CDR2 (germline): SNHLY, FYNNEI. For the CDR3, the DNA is TGTGCCAGCAGTGACTTTGGGCAACCGAAGGACACCGGGGAGCTGTTTTTT. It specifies CASSDFGQPKDTGELFF.

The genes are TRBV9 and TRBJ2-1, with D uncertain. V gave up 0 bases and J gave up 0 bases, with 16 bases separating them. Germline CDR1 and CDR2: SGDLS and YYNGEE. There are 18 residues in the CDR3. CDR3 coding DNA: TGTGCCAGCAGCGTAGGTGGTAGCATGGTTGGCTCCTACAATGAGCAGTTCTTC. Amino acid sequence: CASSVGGSMVGSYNEQFF. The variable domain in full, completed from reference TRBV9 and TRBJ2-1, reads DSGVTQTPKHLITATGQRVTLRCSPRSGDLSVYWYQQSLDQGLQFLIQYYNGEERAKGNILERFSAQQFPDLHSELNLSSLELGDSALYFCASSVGGSMVGSYNEQFFGPGTRLTVL.

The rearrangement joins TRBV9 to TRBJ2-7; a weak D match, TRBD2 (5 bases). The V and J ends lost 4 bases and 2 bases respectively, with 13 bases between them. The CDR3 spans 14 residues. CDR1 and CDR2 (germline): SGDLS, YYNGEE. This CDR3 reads CASSPRTDTYEQYF. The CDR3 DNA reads TGTGCCAGCAGCCCAAGGACTGATACCTACGAGCAGTACTTC.

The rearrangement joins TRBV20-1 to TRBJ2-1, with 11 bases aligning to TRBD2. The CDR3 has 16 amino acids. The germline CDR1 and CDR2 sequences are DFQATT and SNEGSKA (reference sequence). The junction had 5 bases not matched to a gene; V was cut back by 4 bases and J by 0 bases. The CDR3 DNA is TGCAGTGCTACGCCGGGACTAGCGGCCTCCTACAATGAGCAGTTCTTC. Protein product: CSATPGLAASYNEQFF.

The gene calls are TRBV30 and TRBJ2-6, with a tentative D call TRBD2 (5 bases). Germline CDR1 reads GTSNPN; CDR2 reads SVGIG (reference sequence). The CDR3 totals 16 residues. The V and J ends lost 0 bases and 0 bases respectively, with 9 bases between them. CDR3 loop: CAWSVLGVSGANVLTF. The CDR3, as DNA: TGTGCCTGGAGTGTACTAGGAGTCTCTGGGGCCAACGTCCTGACTTTC.

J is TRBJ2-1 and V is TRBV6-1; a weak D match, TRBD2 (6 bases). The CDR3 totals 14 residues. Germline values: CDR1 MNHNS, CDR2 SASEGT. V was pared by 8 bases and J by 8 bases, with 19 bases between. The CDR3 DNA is TGTGCCAGCGTGGATCCTGGGACTGGGCATGAGCAGTTCTTC. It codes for CASVDPGTGHEQFF.

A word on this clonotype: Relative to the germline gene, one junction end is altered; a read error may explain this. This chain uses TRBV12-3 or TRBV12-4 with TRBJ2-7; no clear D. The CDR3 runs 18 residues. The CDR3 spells CASSSSAQTADSSYGQYF. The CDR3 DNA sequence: TGTGCCAGCAGTTCCTCCGCTCAGACCGCCGATAGCTCCTACGGGCAGTACTTC.

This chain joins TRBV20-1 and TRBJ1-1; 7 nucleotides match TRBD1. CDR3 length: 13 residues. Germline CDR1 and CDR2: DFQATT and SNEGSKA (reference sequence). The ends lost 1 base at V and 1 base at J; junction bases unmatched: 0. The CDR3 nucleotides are TGCAGTGCTAGAGGGACAGGGAACACTGAAGCTTTCTTT. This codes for CSARGTGNTEAFF.

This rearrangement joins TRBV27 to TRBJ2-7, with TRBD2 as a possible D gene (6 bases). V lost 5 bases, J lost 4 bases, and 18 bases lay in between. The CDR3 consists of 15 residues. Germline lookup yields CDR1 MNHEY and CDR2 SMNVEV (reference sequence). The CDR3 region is CASSTVMAGSYEQYF. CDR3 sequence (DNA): TGTGCCAGCAGTACGGTAATGGCGGGATCGTACGAGCAGTACTTC.

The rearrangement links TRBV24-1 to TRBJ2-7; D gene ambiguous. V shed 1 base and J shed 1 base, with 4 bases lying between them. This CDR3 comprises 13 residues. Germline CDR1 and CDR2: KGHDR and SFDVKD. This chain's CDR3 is CATSDFGSYEQYF. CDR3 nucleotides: TGTGCCACCAGTGATTTCGGTTCCTACGAGCAGTACTTC.

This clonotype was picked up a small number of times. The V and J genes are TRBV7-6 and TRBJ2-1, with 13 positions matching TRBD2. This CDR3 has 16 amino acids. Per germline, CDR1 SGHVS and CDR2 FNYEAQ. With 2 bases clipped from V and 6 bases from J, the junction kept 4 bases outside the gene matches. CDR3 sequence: CASSLRTSGGRNEQFF. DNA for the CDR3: TGTGCCAGCAGCTTAAGGACTAGCGGGGGTCGCAATGAGCAGTTCTTC.

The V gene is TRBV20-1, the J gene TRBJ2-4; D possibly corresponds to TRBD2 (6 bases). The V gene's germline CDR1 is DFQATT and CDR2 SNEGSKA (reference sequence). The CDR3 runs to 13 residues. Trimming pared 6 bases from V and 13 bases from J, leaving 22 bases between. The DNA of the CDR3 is TGCAGTGCCACCGGACCCCCCGGAGGGGAGCAGTACTTC. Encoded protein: CSATGPPGGEQYF.

The CDR3 DNA reads as TGTGCCATCAGTCAAGAGGGAGAGACCCAGTACTTC. Translating gives CAISQEGETQYF. The J gene is TRBJ2-5, the V gene TRBV10-3; possible D gene TRBD2, 5 bases. CDR1 and CDR2 (germline): ENHRY, SYGVKD. The CDR3 covers 12 residues. V dropped 5 bases and J dropped 4 bases, with 8 bases sitting between them.